The entry below gives a single T cell receptor beta chain sequence along with its context. The PCR had 60 Vbeta and 13 Jbeta primers. Here immunoSEQ multiplex PCR was the method, and the copy in TCRdb shows in-frame clones only, minus some. Of around 130,000 clones detected, around 59% appear once; the ten largest clones hold approximately 1.7%. The data were taken from a study of cytomegalovirus exposure and HLA in healthy donors. Per the germline V gene, CDR1 is SGDLS and CDR2 is YYNGEE. J gave up 4 bases and V 4 bases, and 16 bases lay outside the gene matches. This CDR3 is 17 amino acids long. This receptor was identified in a male donor in good health and CMV-seronegative. The chain joins TRBV9 to TRBJ1-2, with 7 bases that match TRBD1. Sequences were obtained from PBMCs. The CDR3 spells CASSPPRATGAPYGYTF. The CDR3 DNA sequence: TGTGCCAGCAGCCCCCCCCGGGCCACAGGGGCGCCCTATGGCTACACCTTC.